The sequence of this TCR beta chain was determined in a study of T cell repertoires in cytomegalovirus infection. Germline lookup yields CDR1 SNHLY and CDR2 FYNNEI. The CDR3 loop spans 13 amino acids. With 4 bases removed from V and 6 bases from J, the gap between germline ends came to 10 bases. One entry per CDR3 protein results from TCRdb running MiXCR on the reads. Of roughly 200,000 distinct CDR3 sequences listed, roughly two fifths are singletons. On this clonotype itself: What it recognizes is unknown.

The specimen was CD8+ T cells from cultured PBMCs, collected from culture after CMV antigen stimulation. The rearrangement joins TRBV2 to TRBJ2-1; D is ambiguous. The sequence was collected from a human donor in good health (CMV status not recorded). Some clones in this sample may be carry-over from other donors' samples. CDR3 region: CASSGVGFNEQFF. DNA for the CDR3: TGTGCCAGCAGTGGAGTGGGATTCAATGAGCAGTTCTTC. Full variable domain (outside the CDR3, taken from reference TRBV2 and TRBJ2-1): EPEVTQTPSHQVTQMGQEVILRCVPISNHLYFYWYRQILGQKVEFLVSFYNNEISEKSEIFDDQFSVERPDGSNFTLKIRSTKLEDSAMYFCASSGVGFNEQFFGPGTRLTVL.